Listed below are T cell receptor beta chains from one sample, sequenced in a study of blood T cell repertoires in COVID-19. Clones were read by immunoSEQ multiplex PCR, and TCRdb kept only the in-frame ones, dropping some. The data hold about 250,000 clones, with approximately 83% observed a single time. The sequencing input was PBMCs or T cells enriched from blood (not recorded which). These receptors all stem from a woman aged 40 to 55 who had been exposed to COVID-19. CDR3s include the opening cysteine and the closing phenylalanine or tryptophan. The D gene is left open where the match is weak. Clone size appears in some rows only: once, few, many, or a class for an expanded clone.

v_gene,abundance,d_gene,j_gene,CDR3aa,CDR3nt
TRBV5-1,many,-,TRBJ2-7,CASSLQDSYEQYF,TGCGCCAGCAGCTTGCAGGACTCCTACGAGCAGTACTTC
TRBV2,-,-,TRBJ1-5,CASNSLGGSDQPQHF,TGTGCCAGCAACAGCCTCGGGGGAAGCGATCAGCCCCAGCATTTT
TRBV3-1/TRBV3-2,-,-,TRBJ1-1,CASRKGWSGSTEAFF,TGTGCCAGCAGGAAGGGGTGGTCAGGCTCCACTGAAGCTTTCTTT
TRBV19,medium-sized,-,TRBJ1-2,CASRSAPLEGYTF,TGTGCCAGTAGGAGCGCTCCCCTCGAGGGCTACACCTTC
TRBV6-6,-,TRBD1,TRBJ1-4,CASSSGTANEKLFF,TGTGCCAGCAGCTCCGGGACAGCTAATGAAAAACTGTTTTTT
TRBV7-8,few,-,TRBJ2-2,CASSLKDSLSGELFF,TGTGCCAGCAGCTTAAAGGACTCTCTATCCGGGGAGCTGTTTTTT
TRBV2,-,TRBD2,TRBJ2-1,CASSEQGLATNEQFF,TGTGCCAGCAGTGAACAGGGACTAGCCACCAATGAGCAGTTCTTC
TRBV13,-,-,TRBJ1-4,CASSLGGANEKLFF,TGTGCCAGCAGCTTAGGTGGAGCTAATGAAAAACTGTTTTTT
TRBV20-1,-,TRBD2,TRBJ2-5,CSASSTLVFSGATETQYF,TGCAGTGCTAGTTCCACCTTGGTTTTTAGCGGGGCAACGGAGACCCAGTACTTC
TRBV19,-,-,TRBJ1-1,CASSIRGVANTEAFF,TGTGCCAGTAGTATCCGCGGGGTTGCGAACACTGAAGCTTTCTTT
TRBV30,-,-,TRBJ1-2,CAWSVPAGAHYGYTF,TGTGCCTGGAGTGTACCGGCAGGCGCTCACTATGGCTACACCTTC
TRBV5-1,-,TRBD1,TRBJ2-1,CASSFTGVNEQFF,TGCGCCAGCAGCTTCACAGGGGTGAATGAGCAGTTCTTC
TRBV14,-,-,TRBJ1-2,CASSQGPGTYGYTF,TGTGCCAGCAGCCAAGGACCAGGCACTTATGGCTACACCTTC
TRBV2,-,TRBD2,TRBJ2-5,CASSRGLARETQYF,TGTGCCAGCAGCCGGGGACTAGCACGGGAGACCCAGTACTTC
TRBV5-1,-,TRBD2,TRBJ2-1,CASSPTTSGGAEQFF,TGCGCCAGCAGCCCAACAACTAGCGGGGGGGCTGAGCAGTTCTTC
TRBV6-5,-,TRBD1,TRBJ2-3,CASSFGQGGDTQYF,TGTGCCAGCAGTTTCGGACAGGGGGGAGATACGCAGTATTTT
TRBV6-1,few,TRBD1,TRBJ1-1,CASSDPDRGNTEAFF,TGTGCCAGCAGTGACCCGGACAGGGGGAACACTGAAGCTTTCTTT
TRBV5-4,-,TRBD1,TRBJ1-1,CASSQPTGSMNTEAFF,TGTGCCAGCAGCCAACCGACAGGGTCCATGAACACTGAAGCTTTCTTT